This is a list of T cell receptor beta chains from one sample in a study of blood T cells in healthy people across ages. TCRdb independently ran MiXCR on the 5' RACE reads; one entry per CDR3 protein. Of about 700,000 distinct CDR3 sequences in the sample, about 30% were seen once. The sample was blood. These receptor sequences come from an elderly woman in good health. The conserved cysteine and the conserved F or W are not part of the CDR3 here.

J gene | V gene | CDR3 protein
TRBJ2-5 | TRBV20-1 | SARERGAGSNEQY
TRBJ2-7 | TRBV11-1 | ASSSPPGQGQY
TRBJ2-5 | TRBV7-9 | ASSLTAGAPGDEQY
TRBJ1-2 | TRBV4-1 | ASSQVTQSYGYT
NA | TRBV29-1 | SVATGRLETQY
TRBJ2-7 | TRBV20-1 | SASGLTGGEQY
TRBJ2-1 | TRBV11-3 | ASSSVLSGGSYNEQF
TRBJ2-7 | TRBV3-1 | ASSWGRGQDEQY
TRBJ2-7 | TRBV7-2 | ASSLGTGTAIQEAQY
TRBJ2-5 | TRBV7-8 | AIRGGPQETQY
TRBJ2-1 | TRBV3-1 | ASSQGPVNEQF
TRBJ1-6 | TRBV6-6 | ASSPRRSPLH
TRBJ2-7 | TRBV11-2 | ASSFSLTYEQY
TRBJ1-4 | TRBV20-1 | SAEQRTNEKLF
TRBJ2-3 | TRBV6-1 | ASGPRTAAADTQY
TRBJ2-1 | TRBV5-6 | ASSLFGGGSSYNGQF
TRBJ2-1 | TRBV9 | ASSATPVPGQGGYEQF
TRBJ2-3 | TRBV3-1 | ASSRAGTSGGDTDTQY
TRBJ2-3 | TRBV5-1 | ASSSSGTRPADTQY
TRBJ1-2 | TRBV27 | ASSPRQRLNGYT
TRBJ2-3 | TRBV7-2 | ASSWLPGRTNTQY
TRBJ2-7 | TRBV20-1 | SASVEGVRYEQY
TRBJ2-2 | TRBV4-1 | ASSQGPSGNTGELF
TRBJ2-7 | TRBV7-2 | ASSSLRGYEQY
TRBJ2-5 | TRBV5-1 | ASSLAKGSDETQY
TRBJ2-1 | TRBV27 | ASSFGRAPEQF
TRBJ2-7 | TRBV28 | ASSLFRLAGVGNEQY
TRBJ2-1 | TRBV7-3 | ASRSYAGVDEQF
TRBJ2-7 | TRBV7-6 | ASSFRDRGYEQY